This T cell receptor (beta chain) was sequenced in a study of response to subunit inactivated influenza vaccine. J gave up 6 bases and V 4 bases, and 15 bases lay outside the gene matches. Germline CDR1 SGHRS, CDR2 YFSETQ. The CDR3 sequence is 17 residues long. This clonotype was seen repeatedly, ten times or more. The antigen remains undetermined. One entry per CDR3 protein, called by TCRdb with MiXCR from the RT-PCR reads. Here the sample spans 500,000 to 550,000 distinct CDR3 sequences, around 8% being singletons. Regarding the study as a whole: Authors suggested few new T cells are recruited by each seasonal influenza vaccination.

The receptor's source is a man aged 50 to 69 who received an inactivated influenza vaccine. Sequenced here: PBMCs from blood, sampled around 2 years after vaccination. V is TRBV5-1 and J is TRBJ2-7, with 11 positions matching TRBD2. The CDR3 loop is CASSRMSGTSGMGEQYF. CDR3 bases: TGCGCCAGCAGCCGAATGTCCGGGACTAGCGGCATGGGCGAGCAGTACTTC.